Presented here are 14 T cell receptor beta chains from one specimen sequenced in a study of cytotoxic CD8 clonotypes in ibrutinib-treated CLL. Sequenced by immunoSEQ multiplex PCR; TCRdb stores in-frame clones only, minus some. This table has about 44,000 clones, more than 60% appearing once. Sequences were derived from PBMCs, sampled after 12 months of ibrutinib treatment. These receptors were obtained from a human donor with chronic lymphocytic leukemia.

V is TRBV29-1 and J is TRBJ2-1, with TRBD1 identical over 11 bases. The length of the CDR3 is 12 residues. V trimming: 8 bases; J trimming: 7 bases; junction bases outside the gene matches: 4. CDR1 and CDR2 (germline): SQVTM, ANQGSEA. The CDR3 spells CSIGQGANEQFF. The CDR3, as DNA: TGCAGCATCGGACAGGGGGCGAATGAGCAGTTCTTC.

The chain uses TRBV28 and TRBJ2-2; weak D call: TRBD2 (5 bases). Trimming shortened V by 3 bases and J by 7 bases, and 12 bases separated the two germline ends. Looked up from germline, CDR1 is MDHEN and CDR2 is SYDVKM. This CDR3 comprises 14 residues. In nucleotides, the CDR3 is TGTGCCAGCAGTTTGACCGGGATTGACGGGGAGCTGTTTTTT. It codes for CASSLTGIDGELFF. Looking up the rest from reference TRBV28 and TRBJ2-2 gives the full variable domain: DVKVTQSSRYLVKRTGEKVFLECVQDMDHENMFWYRQDPGLGLRLIYFSYDVKMKEKGDIPEGYSVSREKKERFSLILESASTNQTSMYLCASSLTGIDGELFFGEGSRLTVL.

Only a few counts were recorded for this clone. The DNA of the CDR3 is TGCGCCAGCAGCCTACAGACAACTAACTATGGCTACACCTTC. Its translation: CASSLQTTNYGYTF. The chain is built from TRBV5-1 and TRBJ1-2; D call uncertain. This CDR3 has 14 residues. Between the trimmed V and J ends, which lost 4 bases and 0 bases, there was a span of 10 bases. CDR1 and CDR2 (germline): SGHRS, YFSETQ.

This chain uses TRBV10-2 with TRBJ2-1; D unresolved. Germline V gene sequence: CDR1 WSHSY, CDR2 SAAADI. This CDR3 spans 11 amino acids. Trimming removed 2 bases from V and 13 bases from J, with 9 bases in between. In DNA form, the CDR3 reads TGCGCCAGCAGTGAGGTTCATTCCCAGTTCTTC. Protein sequence: CASSEVHSQFF.

The genes are TRBV11-2 and TRBJ1-5, with D possibly being TRBD1 (5 bases). Per germline, CDR1 SGHAT and CDR2 FQNNGV. The CDR3 covers 13 residues. Trimming took off 3 bases at V and 7 bases at J, with 10 bases between the two ends. In DNA, the CDR3 is TGTGCCAGCAGCTTGGGGCTCAGGCAGCCCCAGCATTTT. This codes for CASSLGLRQPQHF.

The CDR3 spells CASRYQGANGYTF. The CDR3 region has the DNA TGTGCCAGCAGGTACCAGGGGGCGAACGGCTACACCTTC. The chain is built from TRBV28 and TRBJ1-2, with 8 nucleotides matching TRBD1. This CDR3 is 13 amino acids long. Looked up from germline, CDR1 is MDHEN and CDR2 is SYDVKM. The V gene end was trimmed by 6 bases and the J gene end by 8 bases; junction bases not matched to a gene: 8.

The V call is TRBV18, the J call TRBJ2-1; TRBD1 might be the D (6 bases). The germline CDR1 and CDR2 sequences are KGHSH and LQKENI. The ends were cut back, 6 bases at V and 8 bases at J, with 14 bases in the middle. The CDR3 covers 13 residues. CDR3 coding DNA: TGTGCCAGCTCGTGGCAGGGGACCGATGAGCAGTTCTTC. Protein sequence: CASSWQGTDEQFF. Supplemented by reference TRBV18 and TRBJ2-1, the full variable domain reads NAGVMQNPRHLVRRRGQEARLRCSPMKGHSHVYWYRQLPEEGLKFMVYLQKENIIDESGMPKERFSAEFPKEGPSILRIQQVVRGDSAAYFCASSWQGTDEQFFGPGTRLTVL.

V usage is TRBV5-1 and J usage is TRBJ2-1, with 12 bases identical to TRBD2. Unmatched junction bases numbered 0, after V lost 0 bases and J lost 2 bases. CDR1 is SGHRS, CDR2 YFSETQ, per germline. There are 16 residues in the CDR3. This CDR3 is CASSLGLAGAYNEQFF. The CDR3 DNA is TGCGCCAGCAGCTTGGGACTAGCGGGAGCCTACAATGAGCAGTTCTTC.

The rearrangement links TRBV30 to TRBJ1-2; D is unclear. Trimming shortened V by 1 base and J by 6 bases, and 9 bases separated the two germline ends. Germline V lookup: CDR1 GTSNPN, CDR2 SVGIG (reference sequence). The CDR3 covers 12 residues. CDR3 nucleotide sequence: TGTGCCTGGAGTGGGACGACTGATGGCTACACCTTC. This codes for CAWSGTTDGYTF.

The chain joins TRBV6-1 to TRBJ2-5; 10 nucleotides align to TRBD2. CDR1 is MNHNS and CDR2 is SASEGT in the germline V gene. The ends lost 2 bases at V and 4 bases at J; junction bases unmatched: 10. The CDR3 extends over 17 amino acids. CDR3 sequence (DNA): TGTGCCAGCAGTGAAAACCCTAGCGGGAGTCTTGGAGAGACCCAGTACTTC. Its translation: CASSENPSGSLGETQYF.

The chain couples TRBV14 to TRBJ1-3; D unresolved. The V gene's germline CDR1 is SGHDN and CDR2 FVKESK. V was clipped by 5 bases and J by 4 bases, with 12 bases between them. This CDR3 spans 14 amino acids. The CDR3 DNA follows: TGTGCCAGCAGCTTGCGGACTATCGGAAACACCATATATTTT. Translating it yields CASSLRTIGNTIYF.

V usage is TRBV7-2 and J usage is TRBJ2-1; 8 bases agree with TRBD2. This CDR3 is built from 16 residues. Trimming at V came to 1 base and at J to 5 bases, leaving 7 bases not matched to a gene. Germline V CDR1 and CDR2: SGHTA, FQGNSA. CDR3 sequence: CASSLGPASGHNEQFF. CDR3 nucleotide sequence: TGTGCCAGCAGCTTAGGGCCCGCTAGCGGGCACAATGAGCAGTTCTTC.

The gene calls are TRBV19 and TRBJ2-1; no definite D call. The CDR3 runs 16 residues. The V gene lost 3 bases and the J gene lost 0 bases, with 12 bases spanning the gap. Germline CDR1 LNHDA, CDR2 SQIVND (reference sequence). CDR3 residues: CASSIQAPFSYNEQFF. The CDR3 DNA reads as TGTGCCAGTAGTATCCAAGCGCCCTTCTCCTACAATGAGCAGTTCTTC. Full variable domain (rest looked up from reference TRBV19 and TRBJ2-1): DGGITQSPKYLFRKEGQNVTLSCEQNLNHDAMYWYRQDPGQGLRLIYYSQIVNDFQKGDIAEGYSVSREKKESFPLTVTSAQKNPTAFYLCASSIQAPFSYNEQFFGPGTRLTVL.

The chain couples TRBV11-2 to TRBJ1-3; D is unresolved. The CDR3 is made up of 16 amino acids. Trimming stripped 1 base from V and 2 bases from J, with 12 bases between. In germline, CDR1 is SGHAT, CDR2 FQNNGV. CDR3 DNA: TGTGCCAGCAGCTTAGGGCCGGGGATAGCTGGAAACACCATATATTTT. Translation gives CASSLGPGIAGNTIYF.